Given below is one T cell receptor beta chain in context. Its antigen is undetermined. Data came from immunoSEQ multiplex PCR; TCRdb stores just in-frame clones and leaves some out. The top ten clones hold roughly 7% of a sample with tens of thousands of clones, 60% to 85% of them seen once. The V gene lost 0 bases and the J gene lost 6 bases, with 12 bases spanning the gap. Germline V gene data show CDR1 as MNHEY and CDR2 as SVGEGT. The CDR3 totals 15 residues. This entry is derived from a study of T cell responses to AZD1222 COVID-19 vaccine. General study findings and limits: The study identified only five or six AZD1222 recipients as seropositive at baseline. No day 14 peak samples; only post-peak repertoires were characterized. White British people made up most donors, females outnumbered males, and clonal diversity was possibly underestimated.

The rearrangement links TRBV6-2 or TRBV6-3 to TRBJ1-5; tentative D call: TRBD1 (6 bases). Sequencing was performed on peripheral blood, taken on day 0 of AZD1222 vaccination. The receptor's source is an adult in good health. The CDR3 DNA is TGTGCCAGCAGTTACTCCCGGACAGCAATTCAGCCCCAGCATTTT. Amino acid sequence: CASSYSRTAIQPQHF.